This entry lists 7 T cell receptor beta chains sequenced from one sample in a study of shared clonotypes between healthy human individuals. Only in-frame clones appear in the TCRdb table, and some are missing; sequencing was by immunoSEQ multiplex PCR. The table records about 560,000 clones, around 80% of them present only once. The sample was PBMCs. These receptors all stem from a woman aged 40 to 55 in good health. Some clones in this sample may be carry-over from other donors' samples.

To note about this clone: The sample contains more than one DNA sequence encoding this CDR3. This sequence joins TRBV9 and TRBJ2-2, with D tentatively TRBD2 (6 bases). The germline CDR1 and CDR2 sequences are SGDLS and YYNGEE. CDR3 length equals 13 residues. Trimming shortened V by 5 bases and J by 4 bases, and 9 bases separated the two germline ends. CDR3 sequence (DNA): TGTGCCAGCAGTGTGGGGGGCACCGGGGAGCTGTTTTTT. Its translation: CASSVGGTGELFF.

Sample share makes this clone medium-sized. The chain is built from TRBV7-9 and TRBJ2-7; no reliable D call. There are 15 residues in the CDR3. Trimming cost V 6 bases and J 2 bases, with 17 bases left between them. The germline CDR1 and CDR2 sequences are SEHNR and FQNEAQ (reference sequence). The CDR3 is CASSFLRYSPYEQYF. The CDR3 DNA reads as TGTGCCAGCAGTTTCCTCCGCTACTCACCCTACGAGCAGTACTTC. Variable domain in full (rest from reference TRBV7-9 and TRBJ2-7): DTGVSQNPRHKITKRGQNVTFRCDPISEHNRLYWYRQTLGQGPEFLTYFQNEAQLEKSRLLSDRFSAERPKGSFSTLEIQRTEQGDSAMYLCASSFLRYSPYEQYFGPGTRLTVT.

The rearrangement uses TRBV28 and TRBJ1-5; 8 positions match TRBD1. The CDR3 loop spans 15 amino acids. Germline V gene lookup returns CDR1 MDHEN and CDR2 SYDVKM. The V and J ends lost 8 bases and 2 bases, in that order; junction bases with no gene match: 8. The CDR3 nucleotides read TGTGCCAGCGGATCCAGGGGGCCCGGCAATCAGCCCCAGCATTTT. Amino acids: CASGSRGPGNQPQHF.

This CDR3 is CASSEVVVENTEAFF. Here the CDR3 DNA reads TGTGCCAGCAGTGAAGTGGTGGTTGAGAACACTGAAGCTTTCTTT. This chain connects TRBV6-1 to TRBJ1-1; unclear D gene. The germline V gene encodes CDR1 MNHNS and CDR2 SASEGT. CDR3 length: 15 amino acids. Trimming shortened V by 1 base and J by 1 base, and 10 bases separated the two germline ends.

In DNA, the CDR3 is TGTGCCAGCAGCTCTAGACTAGCGAGACTTGTCAATGAGCAGTTCTTC. Residues: CASSSRLARLVNEQFF. The J gene is TRBJ2-1, the V gene TRBV7-2; the match to TRBD2 covers 8 bases. Trimming removed 4 bases from V and 6 bases from J; junction bases left unmatched: 11. Germline CDR1 SGHTA, CDR2 FQGNSA. The CDR3 runs 16 residues.

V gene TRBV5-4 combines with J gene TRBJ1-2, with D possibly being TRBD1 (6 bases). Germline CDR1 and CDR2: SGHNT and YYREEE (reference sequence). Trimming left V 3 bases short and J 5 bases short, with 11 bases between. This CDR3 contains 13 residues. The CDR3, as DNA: TGTGCCAGCAGCTCTGGAGGGGGGTATGGCTACACCTTC. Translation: CASSSGGGYGYTF.

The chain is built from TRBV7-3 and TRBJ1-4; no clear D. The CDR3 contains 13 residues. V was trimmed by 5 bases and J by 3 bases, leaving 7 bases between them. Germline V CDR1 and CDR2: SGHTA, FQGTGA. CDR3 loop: CASSTGSNEKLFF. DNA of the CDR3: TGTGCCAGCAGCACCGGGTCTAATGAAAAACTGTTTTTT.